The next 15 T cell receptor beta chains were all read from a single sample in a study of T cells in Graves' hyperthyroidism and ophthalmopathy. It was RNA transcripts that yielded the amplified TCR beta CDR3 regions. The HTBI primer set was used in a first-round RT-PCR of the TCR CDR3. Using its own MiXCR run on the multiplex PCR reads, TCRdb lists one record per CDR3 protein. The sample carries about 530,000 distinct CDR3 sequences, 17% recorded once. The sample taken for sequencing was blood. Receptors were obtained from a woman between 18 and 30 years old with Graves' ophthalmopathy.

This clonotype was picked up many times. The chain has TRBV4-1 and TRBJ1-1, with 9 bases aligning to TRBD1. The germline CDR1 and CDR2 sequences are MGHRA and YSYEKL. The ends lost 0 bases at V and 4 bases at J; junction bases unmatched: 6. The CDR3 loop spans 16 amino acids. DNA for the CDR3: TGCGCCAGCAGCCAAGATAACAGGGGGCTTGGCACTGAAGCTTTCTTT. It yields the protein CASSQDNRGLGTEAFF.

There are a few counts of this clonotype. The chain uses TRBV4-1 and TRBJ2-3; D is undetermined. The CDR3 loop spans 12 amino acids. V gave up 0 bases and J gave up 7 bases, with 5 bases separating them. Germline-derived CDR1 and CDR2 are MGHRA and YSYEKL. The chain's CDR3 is CASSQDGYTQYF. The CDR3 nucleotides are TGCGCCAGCAGCCAAGACGGATATACGCAGTATTTT.

This clonotype was counted only a few times. V usage is TRBV7-9 and J usage is TRBJ2-2; the D gene could be TRBD1 or TRBD2 (6 bases each). The germline CDR1 and CDR2 sequences are SEHNR and FQNEAQ (reference sequence). The CDR3 runs to 15 residues. Between the trimmed V and J ends, which lost 6 bases and 5 bases, there was a span of 16 bases. The CDR3 is CASRPTGAGTGELFF. The CDR3, as DNA: TGTGCCAGCAGGCCCACGGGGGCAGGAACCGGGGAGCTGTTTTTT. Using reference TRBV7-9 and TRBJ2-2 for the parts outside the CDR3, the full variable domain is DTGVSQNPRHKITKRGQNVTFRCDPISEHNRLYWYRQTLGQGPEFLTYFQNEAQLEKSRLLSDRFSAERPKGSFSTLEIQRTEQGDSAMYLCASRPTGAGTGELFFGEGSRLTVL.

This clonotype has more than one count but fewer than ten. The chain combines TRBV27 with TRBJ2-7; TRBD1 matches at 7 bases. V dropped 5 bases and J dropped 4; count of bases not matched to a gene: 11. Germline-derived CDR1 and CDR2 are MNHEY and SMNVEV (reference sequence). This CDR3 region has 15 residues. CDR3 in DNA: TGTGCCAGCAGTATACGGGACAGTTTTTGGTACGAGCAGTACTTC. Its protein is CASSIRDSFWYEQYF.

This clonotype was recorded many times. J is TRBJ1-1 and V is TRBV7-6, with a weak D call TRBD1 (5 bases). The germline V and J ends were trimmed by 0 bases and 8 bases, with 10 bases remaining between them. The CDR3 runs 13 residues. Germline values: CDR1 SGHVS, CDR2 FNYEAQ. The chain's CDR3 is CASSLATQGEAFF. The CDR3 bases are TGTGCCAGCAGCTTAGCGACCCAGGGCGAAGCTTTCTTT.

This clonotype was detected only a few times. The chain has TRBV6-1 and TRBJ2-5; 7 bases map to TRBD2. The V gene's germline CDR1 is MNHNS and CDR2 SASEGT. CDR3 size: 16 residues. V was clipped by 1 base and J by 4 bases; unmatched bases: 9. CDR3 coding DNA: TGTGCCAGCAGTGAAGGGGTCGGGGGGTCACTAGAGACCCAGTACTTC. This translates into CASSEGVGGSLETQYF.

This clonotype was found many times. V usage is TRBV29-1 and J usage is TRBJ2-3; D is unresolved. Germline V lookup: CDR1 SQVTM, CDR2 ANQGSEA. CDR3 length: 13 residues. Trimming took off 3 bases at V and 2 bases at J, with 9 bases between the two ends. The CDR3 nucleotides read TGCAGCGTTGAGGGGTCTCCCACAGATACGCAGTATTTT. It codes for CSVEGSPTDTQYF.

V is TRBV4-1 and J is TRBJ2-1, with 9 bases matching TRBD2. The CDR3 is made up of 15 amino acids. Germline CDR1 MGHRA, CDR2 YSYEKL. V dropped 6 bases and J dropped 10; count of bases not matched to a gene: 13. The CDR3 sequence: CASRKVGTSLMEQFF. In nucleotides, the CDR3 is TGCGCCAGCAGGAAAGTGGGGACTAGCTTAATGGAGCAGTTCTTC.

This clonotype was detected ten times or more. The CDR3 sequence is CASTDPPQNTEAFF. CDR3 DNA sequence: TGTGCCAGCACCGACCCCCCACAGAACACTGAAGCTTTCTTT. The V call is TRBV28, the J call TRBJ1-1; D gene unclear. V was pared by 7 bases and J by 1 base, with 13 bases between. Germline V gene lookup returns CDR1 MDHEN and CDR2 SYDVKM. The CDR3 contains 14 residues.

This clonotype was seen at least ten times. The chain combines TRBV5-1 with TRBJ2-2; D is possibly TRBD1 (6 bases). Trimming stripped 3 bases from V and 5 bases from J, with 11 bases between. The CDR3 is 14 amino acids. In germline, CDR1 is SGHRS, CDR2 YFSETQ. DNA of the CDR3: TGCGCCAGCAGCTCACAGGGTAGGACCGGGGAGCTGTTTTTT. This translates into CASSSQGRTGELFF.

This clonotype has at least ten counts. This chain joins TRBV12-3 or TRBV12-4 and TRBJ1-2; 8 bases are a match to TRBD1. This CDR3 is built from 16 residues. The junction had 9 bases not matched to a gene; V was cut back by 3 bases and J by 3 bases. CDR3 DNA sequence: TGTGCCAGCAGTTTCGGGACAGGATCTTCGGACTATGGCTACACCTTC. Translation: CASSFGTGSSDYGYTF.

Ten or more counts support this clonotype. The chain's CDR3 is CASTGSSYEQYF. The CDR3 DNA sequence: TGTGCTTCGACAGGGAGCTCCTACGAGCAGTACTTC. J is TRBJ2-7 and V is TRBV30; 7 nucleotides agree with TRBD1. The CDR3 length is 12 residues. Germline values: CDR1 GTSNPN, CDR2 SVGIG (reference sequence). The full variable domain, in which reference TRBV30 and TRBJ2-7 provide the parts outside the CDR3, is SQTIHQWPATLVQPVGSPLSLECTVEGTSNPNLYWYRQAAGRGLQLLFYSVGIGQISSEVPQNLSASRPQDRQFILSSKKLLLSDSGFYLCASTGSSYEQYFGPGTRLTVT.

About this clonotype itself: This may come from a read error, since a much larger clone is one base off. V usage is TRBV27 and J usage is TRBJ1-2; TRBD1 might be the D (6 bases). This CDR3 region has 15 residues. The V end was cut by 4 bases, the J end by 4 bases, with 16 bases between. Germline V lookup: CDR1 MNHEY, CDR2 SMNVEV (reference sequence). The CDR3 loop is CASSSQTRGAYGYTF. Written as DNA, the CDR3 is TGTGCCAGCAGTTCCCAGACCCGGGGGGCCTATGGCTACACCTTC.

This clonotype was seen ten or more times. This chain joins TRBV12-3 or TRBV12-4 and TRBJ2-2; possibly TRBD1 for D (6 bases). CDR3 length: 14 amino acids. V gave up 6 bases and J gave up 2 bases, with 10 bases separating them. The chain's CDR3 is CASRKQGNTGELFF. CDR3 coding DNA: TGTGCCAGCAGGAAACAGGGAAACACCGGGGAGCTGTTTTTT.

This clonotype was recorded many times. The chain uses TRBV12-3 or TRBV12-4 and TRBJ2-3, with 7 nucleotides matching TRBD2. This CDR3 has 15 residues. Losses at the gene ends were 9 bases for V and 2 bases for J; bases not matched to a gene: 11. The CDR3 nucleotides read TGTGCCAGTACCTCTAGCGGAGCTTACACAGATACGCAGTATTTT. The encoded protein is CASTSSGAYTDTQYF.